This TCR beta chain derives from a study of CD8+CD57+ T cells in acquired aplastic anemia. Study overall: The DNA of sorted CD4+ and CD8+ cells averaged roughly 3.2 ug. Healthy donors averaged about 9.8 million reads for CD4+ cells.

Investigators profiled TCR beta VDJ and CDR3 from genomic DNA template. TCRdb redid the calling of the reads with MiXCR, one entry per CDR3 protein. The table records about 420,000 distinct CDR3 sequences, about two thirds of them present only once. Germline CDR1 KGHDR, CDR2 SFDVKD. CDR3 length: 14 residues. Note on this clonotype: The antigen remains unidentified. The junction departs from germline at one end; a sequencing error may be responsible.

Study outcomes and limitations: Patients and controls were found to share around 30 CD8+ CDR3 sequences. The CD8+ Simpson's diversity of patients and controls was not significantly different.

The chain couples TRBV24-1 to TRBJ2-2; the match to TRBD1 covers 8 bases. The sequence came from a human donor in good health, serving as a control. The sequenced sample was sorted CD4+, CD8+, or CD8+CD57+ T cells (not recorded which) from PBMCs. This CDR3 is CATSGTGNAGELFF. Written as DNA, the CDR3 is TGTGCCACCAGTGGGACAGGGAACGCCGGGGAGCTGTTTTTT.